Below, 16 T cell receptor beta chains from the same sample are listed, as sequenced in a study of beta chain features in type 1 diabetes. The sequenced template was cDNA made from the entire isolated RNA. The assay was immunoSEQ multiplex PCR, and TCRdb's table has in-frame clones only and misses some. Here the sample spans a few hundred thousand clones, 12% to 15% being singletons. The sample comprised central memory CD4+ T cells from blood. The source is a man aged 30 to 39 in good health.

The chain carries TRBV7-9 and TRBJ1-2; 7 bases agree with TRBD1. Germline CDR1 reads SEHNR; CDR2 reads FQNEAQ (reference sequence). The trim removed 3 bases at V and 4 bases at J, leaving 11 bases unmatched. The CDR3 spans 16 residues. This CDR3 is CASSLDRIRNTYGYTF. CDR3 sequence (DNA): TGTGCCAGCAGCTTGGACAGGATTAGGAACACCTATGGCTACACCTTC.

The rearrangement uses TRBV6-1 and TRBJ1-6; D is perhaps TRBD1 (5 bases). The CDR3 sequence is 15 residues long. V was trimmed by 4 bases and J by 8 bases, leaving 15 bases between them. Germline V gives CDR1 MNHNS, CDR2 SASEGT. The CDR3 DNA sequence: TGTGCCAGCAGTGTTGGAGAAGGGGCGGATTCACCCCTCCACTTT. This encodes CASSVGEGADSPLHF.

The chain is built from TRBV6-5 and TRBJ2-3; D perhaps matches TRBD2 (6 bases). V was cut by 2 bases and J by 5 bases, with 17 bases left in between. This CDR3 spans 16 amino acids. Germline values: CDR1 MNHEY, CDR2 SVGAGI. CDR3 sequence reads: CASSYTTSLGGDTQYF. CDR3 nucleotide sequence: TGTGCCAGCAGTTACACGACTTCCCTCGGGGGAGATACGCAGTATTTT.

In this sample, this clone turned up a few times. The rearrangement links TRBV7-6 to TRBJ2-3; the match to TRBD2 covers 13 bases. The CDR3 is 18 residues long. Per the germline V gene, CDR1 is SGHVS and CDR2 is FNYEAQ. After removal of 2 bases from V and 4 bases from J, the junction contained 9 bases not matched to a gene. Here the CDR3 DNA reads TGTGCCAGCAGCTTAAAGGGGCCTACTAGCGGGAGGGCAGATACGCAGTATTTT. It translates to CASSLKGPTSGRADTQYF.

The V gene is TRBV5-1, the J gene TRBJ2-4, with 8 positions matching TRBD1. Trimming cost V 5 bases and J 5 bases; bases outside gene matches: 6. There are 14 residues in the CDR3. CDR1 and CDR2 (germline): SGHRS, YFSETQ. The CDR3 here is CASSSGTGENIQYF. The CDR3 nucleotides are TGCGCCAGCAGTTCCGGGACAGGAGAAAACATTCAGTACTTC. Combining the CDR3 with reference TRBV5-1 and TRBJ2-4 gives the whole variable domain KAGVTQTPRYLIKTRGQQVTLSCSPISGHRSVSWYQQTPGQGLQFLFEYFSETQRNKGNFPGRFSGRQFSNSRSEMNVSTLELGDSALYLCASSSGTGENIQYFGAGTRLSVL.

CDR3 nucleotide sequence: TGCGCCAGCAGCCAGGACCACAGGGTAACTGAAGCTTTCTTT. Translated, it gives CASSQDHRVTEAFF. V is TRBV4-3 and J is TRBJ1-1; possibly TRBD1 for D (6 bases). V lost 3 bases and J lost 5, with 13 bases in between. CDR3 size: 14 residues. Germline V gene sequence: CDR1 LGHNA, CDR2 YSLEER.

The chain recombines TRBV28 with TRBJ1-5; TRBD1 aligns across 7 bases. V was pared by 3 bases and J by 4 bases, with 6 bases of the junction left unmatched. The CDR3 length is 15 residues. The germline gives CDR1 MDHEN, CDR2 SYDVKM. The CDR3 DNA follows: TGTGCCAGCAGTTTGCGGGGACAGAATAATCAGCCCCAGCATTTT. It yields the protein CASSLRGQNNQPQHF.

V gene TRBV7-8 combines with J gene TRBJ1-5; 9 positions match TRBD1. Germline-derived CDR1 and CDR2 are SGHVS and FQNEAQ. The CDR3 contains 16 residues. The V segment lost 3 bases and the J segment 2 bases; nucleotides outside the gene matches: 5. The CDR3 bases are TGTGCCAGCAGCTTGGGACAGGGCAGTGGCAATCAGCCCCAGCATTTT. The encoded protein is CASSLGQGSGNQPQHF.

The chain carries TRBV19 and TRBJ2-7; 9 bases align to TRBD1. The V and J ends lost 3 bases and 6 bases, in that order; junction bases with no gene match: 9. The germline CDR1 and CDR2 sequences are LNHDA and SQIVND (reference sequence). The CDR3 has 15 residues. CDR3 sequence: CASSIGGQGWSEQYV. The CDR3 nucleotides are TGTGCCAGTAGTATTGGGGGACAGGGATGGAGCGAGCAGTACGTC.

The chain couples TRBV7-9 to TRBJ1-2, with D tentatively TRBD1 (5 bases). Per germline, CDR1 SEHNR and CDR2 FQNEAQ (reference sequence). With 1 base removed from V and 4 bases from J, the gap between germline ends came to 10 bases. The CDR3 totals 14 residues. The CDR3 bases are TGTGCCAGCAGCTTAGGATCCGGGGGCTATGGCTACACCTTC. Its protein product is CASSLGSGGYGYTF.

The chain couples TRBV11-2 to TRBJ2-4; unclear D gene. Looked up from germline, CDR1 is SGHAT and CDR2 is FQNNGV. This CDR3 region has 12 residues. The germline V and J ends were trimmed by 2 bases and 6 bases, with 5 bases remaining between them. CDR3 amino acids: CASSLRVNIQYF. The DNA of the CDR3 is TGTGCCAGCAGCTTACGGGTAAACATTCAGTACTTC.

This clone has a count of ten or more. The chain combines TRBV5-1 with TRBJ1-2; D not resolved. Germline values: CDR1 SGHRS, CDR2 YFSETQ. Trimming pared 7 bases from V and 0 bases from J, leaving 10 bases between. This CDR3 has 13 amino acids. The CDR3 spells CASGSDSNYGYTF. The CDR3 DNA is TGCGCCAGCGGATCGGACTCTAACTATGGCTACACCTTC.

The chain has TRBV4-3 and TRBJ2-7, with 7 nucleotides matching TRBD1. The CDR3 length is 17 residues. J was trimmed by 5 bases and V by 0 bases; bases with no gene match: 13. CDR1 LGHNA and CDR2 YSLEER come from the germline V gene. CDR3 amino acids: CASSQDLVNRGSDEQYF. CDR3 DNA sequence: TGCGCCAGCAGCCAAGATCTTGTAAACAGGGGATCCGACGAGCAGTACTTC.

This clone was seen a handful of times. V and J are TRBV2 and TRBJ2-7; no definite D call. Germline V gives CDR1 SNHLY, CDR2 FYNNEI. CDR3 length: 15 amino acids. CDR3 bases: TGTGCCAGCAGTGACCAAGCCCCCGTGGTAATTCTACTCAACGTC. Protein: CASSDQAPVVILLNV.

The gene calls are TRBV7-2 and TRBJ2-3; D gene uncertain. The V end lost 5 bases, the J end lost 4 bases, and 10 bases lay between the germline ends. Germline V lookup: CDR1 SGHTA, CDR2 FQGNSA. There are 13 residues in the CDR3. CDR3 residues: CASSPSNPDTQYF. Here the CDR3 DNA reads TGTGCCAGCAGCCCATCTAACCCAGATACGCAGTATTTT.

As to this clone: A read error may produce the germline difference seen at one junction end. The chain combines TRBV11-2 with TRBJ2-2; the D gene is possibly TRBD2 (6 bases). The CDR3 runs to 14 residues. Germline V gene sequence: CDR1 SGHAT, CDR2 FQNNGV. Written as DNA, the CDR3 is TGTGCCAGCAGCCCGCAGATTCCCCTGGGGGGGCTGTTTTTT. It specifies CASSPQIPLGGLFF.